The sequence of this T cell receptor (beta chain) was determined in a study of cytomegalovirus exposure and HLA in healthy donors. General observations from the study: Among the sequence variants, a highly shared cluster was likely an artifact of sequencing. Researchers reported in a later analysis that common viral pathogens appeared linked to several top clusters. Later analysis reportedly placed an Asian-associated ancestry cluster below the roughly 680-donor mean in N-insertions. The majority of CMV-associated TCR beta chains were reported as apparently HLA-restricted in a later analysis.

Vbeta (60) and Jbeta (13) primers were used in the PCR. This table comes from immunoSEQ multiplex PCR, and its TCRdb copy is limited to in-frame clones, with some not included. The repertoire holds roughly 150,000 clones, with approximately 85% as singletons. Per germline, CDR1 MGHRA and CDR2 YSYEKL. Trimming removed 0 bases from V and 7 bases from J, with 15 bases in between. This CDR3 has 16 residues. As to this clone: Antigen specificity is unknown.

The receptor was isolated from a girl aged 2 to 9 in good health and CMV-seropositive. This sequence joins TRBV4-1 and TRBJ1-4; D is unresolved. Sequencing input: PBMCs. DNA of the CDR3: TGCGCCAGCAGCCAAGATGGCACGCCCCGGGGTGAAAAACTGTTTTTT. It is translated as CASSQDGTPRGEKLFF.